Listed below are T cell receptor beta chains from one sample, sequenced in a study of vaccination and CD4 T cells after COVID-19. No antigen is known for these receptors. TCRdb independently ran MiXCR on the PCR reads; one entry per CDR3 protein. The data contain around 20,000 distinct CDR3 sequences, roughly 50% of them singletons. Sequencing was carried out using CD4+ T cells from blood, cultured in vitro. These receptors were obtained from a human donor who had recovered from COVID-19. Both conserved end residues are part of each CDR3. A D gene is named only where the DNA matches it firmly. Clone size appears in some rows only: once, few, many, or a class for an expanded clone.

D gene	V gene	clone size	J gene	CDR3 protein	CDR3 DNA
TRBD1	TRBV19	once	TRBJ1-2	CASTFMGQPYGYTF	TGTGCCAGTACCTTCATGGGACAGCCCTATGGCTACACCTTC
TRBD2	TRBV27	once	TRBJ2-4	CASSLYAGGVNIQYF	TGTGCCAGCAGTTTATACGCGGGAGGGGTAAACATTCAGTACTTC
NA	TRBV28	NA	TRBJ1-5	CASSLRPATVPQHF	TGTGCCAGCAGTTTACGGCCGGCCACGGTGCCCCAGCATTTT
TRBD1	TRBV10-2	once	TRBJ2-7	CASRTGTAYYEQYF	TGCGCCAGCCGGACCGGGACAGCCTACTACGAGCAGTACTTC
NA	TRBV28	NA	TRBJ1-1	CASSLWSSGPTEAFF	TGTGCCAGCAGTTTATGGTCTTCGGGCCCCACTGAAGCTTTCTTT
TRBD2	TRBV19	NA	TRBJ2-2	CASSKRGGFNTGELFF	TGTGCCAGTAGTAAGAGGGGAGGGTTTAACACCGGGGAGCTGTTTTTT
NA	TRBV6-5	NA	TRBJ1-1	CASSYNSYTEAFF	TGTGCCAGCAGTTACAACAGTTACACTGAAGCTTTCTTT
NA	TRBV7-9	NA	TRBJ1-4	CASSFSPIATNEKLFF	TGTGCCAGCAGCTTTAGTCCCATTGCAACTAATGAAAAACTGTTTTTT
NA	TRBV27	NA	TRBJ1-2	CASSFRAREGGGYTF	TGTGCCAGCAGTTTCCGGGCTCGGGAGGGGGGTGGCTACACCTTC
NA	TRBV27	NA	TRBJ2-7	CASSLNRYGYEQYF	TGTGCCAGCAGTTTGAACAGGTATGGCTACGAGCAGTACTTC
NA	TRBV11-2	NA	TRBJ2-1	CASRVLLKGMWFF	TGTGCCAGCAGGGTCCTATTGAAGGGGATGTGGTTCTTC
TRBD1	TRBV7-2	few	TRBJ2-7	CASSSLGGAVYEQYF	TGTGCCAGCAGCTCTCTAGGGGGCGCTGTCTACGAGCAGTACTTC
NA	TRBV27	few	TRBJ2-2	CASSFPSRERGAGELFF	TGTGCCAGCAGTTTCCCCTCTCGGGAACGGGGTGCCGGGGAGCTGTTTTTT
NA	TRBV28	NA	TRBJ1-1	CAISRRRNTEAFF	TGTGCCATTTCACGGCGGAGGAACACTGAAGCTTTCTTT
NA	TRBV7-9	NA	TRBJ1-1	CASSLMQMNTEAFF	TGTGCCAGCAGCTTAATGCAAATGAACACTGAAGCTTTCTTT
TRBD2	TRBV7-2	NA	TRBJ2-1	CASSLGTSGRGVEQFF	TGTGCCAGCAGCCTCGGGACTAGCGGGAGAGGTGTTGAGCAGTTCTTC
TRBD1	TRBV12-3/TRBV12-4	NA	TRBJ1-2	CASRATGVYGYTF	TGTGCCAGCAGGGCGACAGGGGTTTATGGCTACACCTTC
NA	TRBV27	NA	TRBJ1-1	CASSLVENTEAFF	TGTGCCAGCAGTTTAGTCGAGAACACTGAAGCTTTCTTT
NA	TRBV20-1	NA	TRBJ2-1	CSARDRLVGNNEQFF	TGCAGTGCTAGAGATAGACTAGTAGGGAACAATGAGCAGTTCTTC
NA	TRBV19	NA	TRBJ2-2	CASTTLGFDTGELFF	TGTGCCAGTACCACCTTGGGTTTTGACACCGGGGAGCTGTTTTTT
NA	TRBV10-1	NA	TRBJ2-2	CASRSGANTGELFF	TGCGCCAGCAGATCGGGAGCAAACACCGGGGAGCTGTTTTTT
TRBD1	TRBV10-1	NA	TRBJ2-1	CASSSGTGANNEQFF	TGCGCCAGCAGTAGCGGGACAGGGGCCAACAATGAGCAGTTCTTC
NA	TRBV20-1	NA	TRBJ2-2	CSVIPIESTGELFF	TGCAGTGTCATACCCATAGAGAGCACCGGGGAGCTGTTTTTT